This entry features one T cell receptor (beta chain) sequence. The target of this receptor is not known. Per-nucleotide qualities are absent, and no much larger clonotype sits a single base away. The entry originates in a study of cytomegalovirus exposure and HLA in healthy donors (dated by TCRdb to about 2017). Concerning the study at large: An earlier analysis of some 500 of the donors reported more than 250 Gb of sequence data and 100 million to 130 million unique TCR beta sequences from roughly 200 million T cells. Around 320 gigabases of sequencing data and approximately 84 million unique TCR sequences were included in an early release covering over 600 HLA-typed donors. All discovery cohort repertoires had been generated using a single sequencing platform. Among the roughly 400 genotyped donors, under 90% belonged to the genetic ancestry cluster associated with self-reported Caucasian donors. Roughly 5 DR-DQ haplotypes were handled as single units for association and clustering, since linkage in the cohort was strong. In addition to the first cohort of approximately 670 subjects, a separate validation cohort of 120 different subjects was used. The study used immunosequencing to profile the T cell repertoires of approximately 640 subjects and linked those repertoires to cytomegalovirus serostatus. Both class I and class II loci were covered by HLA typing, at four-digit resolution. Donor age, sex, ethnicity and CMV serostatus were compiled together with the repertoire data. Among 300 to 500 genotyped donors of the cohort, an average of roughly 230,000 unique TCR beta nucleotide sequences was sequenced per donor, of which about 19% were non-productive. To study patterns of TCR occurrence, a later analysis re-analyzed previously published TCR beta repertoires from 666 donors and added high-resolution HLA genotyping. An earlier analysis of 587 of the donors used high-throughput TCR beta sequencing to judge whether each TCR beta V gene segment behaved as functional or pseudogenic. Genome-wide SNP genotypes for about 60% of the roughly 700 donors were used in a later genetic analysis, which treated that subset as a discovery cohort. The number of typed donors differed by locus: about 620-640 for A, B, C, DRB1 and DQB1; approximately 530 for DQA1; around 610 for DPA1; and roughly 450 for DPB1. The study was designed to test whether signatures of past pathogen exposure could be identified by cataloging public T cell receptors. To predict cytomegalovirus infection status, the study combined high-throughput TCR immunosequencing, statistical association of individual TCRs with disease status, and machine learning. Rather than using new phenotypic data, the later analysis identified candidate immune exposures from TCR beta sequences and from how often those sequences occurred across donors. Overall study outcomes, separate from this receptor: In the study, 150 to 200 TCR beta chains were listed as associated with cytomegalovirus. For the cohort, immune exposure information was limited to CMV serostatus. A later genetic analysis reported fewer N-insertions in productive TCRs among donors in an Asian-associated ancestry cluster than the approximately 670-donor mean. A further reported finding was that TCR beta sequences accurately predicted the HLA-A and HLA-B alleles for most subjects in the first cohort. Linkage disequilibrium might explain the correlated functional status among segregating V segments, but an unknown experimental factor could not be excluded. Most TCR sequences were observed very rarely across donors, whereas some public TCRs were present in many individuals. In a later analysis, the rate of TCR association differed among HLA loci, with DRB1 alleles having the most associated TCRs and HLA-C alleles having the fewest. In a later analysis, most CMV-associated TCR beta chains were found to appear HLA-restricted, with HLA associations seemingly driven largely by CMV exposure. Sequencing depth was assumed to be roughly uniform across donors in the presence/absence analyses, though that assumption may not hold. Strong co-occurrence of HLA alleles, especially DR and DQ, made assigning TCR associations to individual alleles difficult. A few of the identified cytomegalovirus-associated TCR beta chains were confirmed in vitro to be specific for cytomegalovirus antigens. The authors suggested that the approach could potentially be extended to other disease states and immunological phenotypes. In this cohort, only TCR beta chains were sequenced, and detectable features were limited by the absence of alpha or paired-chain data. A later analysis reported that several top co-occurrence clusters appeared linked to parvovirus B19, influenza, CMV and Epstein-Barr virus. In a later analysis, HLA-associated TCR beta chains were found to be more clonally expanded and to have lower generation probabilities than equally common non-associated chains. In a later analysis, around 17,000 TCR beta sequences were associated with specific HLA alleles at a false discovery rate of 0.05. In a later genetic analysis, a missense DCLRE1C variant was associated with V-gene and J-gene trimming of TCR beta chains, and the association was replicated in an independent cohort. An earlier analysis of 450 to 750 of the donors showed that most TCR beta V segments appeared in productive rearrangements either about 87% or about 30% of the time, which broadly matched IMGT annotations. A group of highly shared sequence variants was considered likely to be a technical artifact of the sequencing pipeline. Cytomegalovirus status was reported to be diagnosed by the classifier with high specificity and sensitivity in both the original and validation cohorts. The earlier analysis of 450 to 700 of the donors excluded roughly 16 rarely observed V segments, including chromosome 9 orphons, because counts were too low. Because HLA typing was missing for some donors at each locus, association tests included only the typed subset.

The library was produced with the immunoSEQ multiplex PCR assay. The multiplex PCR relied on a mix of 60 forward primers for TCR Vbeta segments and 13 reverse primers for TCR Jbeta segments. A multiplex PCR assay on genomic DNA amplified the CDR3 region of rearranged TCR beta genes. The Illumina HiSeq System was used to sequence the amplified TCR beta libraries as 87-base-pair reads. In the original analysis: In a later analysis, 80 million or so unique TCR beta chains were counted across the 666 repertoires, and about 10 million of these chains were shared by at least two donors. To remove PCR and sequencing errors, raw reads were error-corrected and collapsed into unique sequences using a nearest-neighbor algorithm that merged closely related sequences. To assign V, D and J gene segments, CDR3 sequences were aligned to IMGT reference sequences. For a sequence to be retained, at least a six-nucleotide match to both a V gene segment and a J gene segment was required. A rearrangement counted as productive if the CDR3 had no stop codons and remained in frame with V and J, and every other rearrangement counted as non-productive. Following IMGT convention, CDR3 was defined as the stretch from the second conserved V-encoded cysteine to the conserved J-encoded phenylalanine. The earlier analysis of roughly 590 of the donors excluded sequences that lacked an unambiguous match to a single V gene segment. An earlier analysis of roughly 590 of the donors called V segments functional above 56.7% productive rearrangements and segregating when the between-donor standard deviation exceeded 5%. A statistical classification framework was developed to diagnose cytomegalovirus status using the catalog of TCR beta chain sequences. V and J gene assignment, in a later analysis, came from comparing TCR nucleotide sequences with IMGT/GENE-DB human TR gene sequences. In a later analysis, CDR3 sequences and most-parsimonious VDJ recombination scenarios were assigned using the TCRdist pipeline. A later analysis defined each TCR beta chain by its CDR3 amino acid sequence plus V-gene family, and excluded reads lacking a unique V-gene family. In a later analysis, 500 to 700 highly shared, low-generation-probability nucleotide sequences were removed to address suspected cross-contamination and a sequencing artifact. In a later analysis, a clonal expansion index was calculated for each public chain from normalized within-repertoire ranks of inferred template counts. In a later analysis, generation probabilities were computed with a VDJ recombination model fitted to out-of-frame rearrangements, and the resulting probabilities were checked against IGoR. A later analysis scored TCR-TCR, TCR-HLA and TCR-CMV co-occurrence with hypergeometric tests, applying a repertoire-size bias correction to TCR pairs. False discovery rates were estimated in a later analysis by permuting HLA or CMV assignments 20 times. In a later analysis, co-occurring TCRs were grouped using DBSCAN, with TCRdist sequence similarity added in when clustering inside HLA-allele-positive subsets. Repertoires with fewer than 30,000 or more than 120,000 public chains were left out of co-occurrence clustering, as were about five repertoires with anomalous nucleotide sharing. TCRdb's version of the immuneACCESS table is confined to in-frame rearrangements and falls short of the full clone set. An unresolved V gene accounts for under half of the shortfall where checked; the remainder is of unknown origin. V and J calls and clone size are as listed in that table; D and trimming were resolved from the DNA. The sample includes more than 100,000 clones, with approximately 61% observed a single time. The ten largest clones take up around 2.5% of the sample.

The cohort consisted of 666 healthy bone marrow donors. At the time of sampling, all cohort members were nominally healthy, though unrecorded immune exposures were likely present. The donor was CMV seronegative and belonged to the group of under 400 seronegative cohort members. Each donor provided a peripheral blood sample, and peripheral blood mononuclear cells were used for TCR beta sequencing. The Qiagen DNeasy Blood Extraction Kit was used to extract genomic DNA from the blood cell samples. Sequenced input: PBMCs. This TCR was sampled from a woman aged 35 to 49 in good health and CMV-seronegative.

The CDR3 region reads CAWRTRGQENTGELFF. The sequence in DNA is TGTGCCTGGAGAACCCGGGGACAGGAGAACACCGGGGAGCTGTTTTTT. The receptor chain draws on TRBV30 and TRBJ2-2, with 8 central nucleotides matching TRBD1. Counted from cysteine to phenylalanine, this CDR3 has 16 amino acids. Only the CDR3 portion is preserved as DNA: 48 bases, with reading frame beginning at the first base. The germline V gene encodes CDR1 GTSNPN and CDR2 SVGIG (reference sequence). For this chain, trimming is 3 bases at the V end and 1 base at the J end, and the number of junction bases without a gene match is 7.